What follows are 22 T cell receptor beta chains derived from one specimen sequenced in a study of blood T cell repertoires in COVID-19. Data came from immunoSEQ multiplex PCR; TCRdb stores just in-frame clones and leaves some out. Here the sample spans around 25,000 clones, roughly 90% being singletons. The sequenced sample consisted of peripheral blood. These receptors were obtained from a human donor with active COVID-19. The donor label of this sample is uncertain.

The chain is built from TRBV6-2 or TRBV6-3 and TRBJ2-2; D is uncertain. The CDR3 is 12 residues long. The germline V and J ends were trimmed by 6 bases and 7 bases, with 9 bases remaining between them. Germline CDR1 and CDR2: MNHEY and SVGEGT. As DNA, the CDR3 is TGTGCCAGCAGCGGTAGTGTCGGGGAGCTGTTTTTT. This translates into CASSGSVGELFF.

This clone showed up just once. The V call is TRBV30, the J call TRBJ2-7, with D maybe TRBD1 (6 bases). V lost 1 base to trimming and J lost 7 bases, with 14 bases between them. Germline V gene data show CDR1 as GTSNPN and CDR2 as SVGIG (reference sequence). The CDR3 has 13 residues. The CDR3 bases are TGTGCCTGGAGTGAGCAGGGGCCGTCGGAGCAGTACTTC. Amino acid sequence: CAWSEQGPSEQYF.

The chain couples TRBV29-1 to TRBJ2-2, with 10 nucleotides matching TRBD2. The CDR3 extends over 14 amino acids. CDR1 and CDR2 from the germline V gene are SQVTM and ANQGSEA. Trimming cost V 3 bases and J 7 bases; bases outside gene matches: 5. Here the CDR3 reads CSVETSGRFGELFF. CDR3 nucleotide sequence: TGCAGCGTTGAGACTAGCGGGCGGTTCGGGGAGCTGTTTTTT.

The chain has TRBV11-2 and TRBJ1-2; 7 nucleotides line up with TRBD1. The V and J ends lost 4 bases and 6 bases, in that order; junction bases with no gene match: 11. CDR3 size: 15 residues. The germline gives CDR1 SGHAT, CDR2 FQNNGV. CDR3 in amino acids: CASSSTLDRVDGYTF. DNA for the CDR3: TGTGCCAGCAGCTCCACCCTTGACAGGGTTGATGGCTACACCTTC. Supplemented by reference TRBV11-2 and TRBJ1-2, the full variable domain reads EAGVAQSPRYKIIEKRQSVAFWCNPISGHATLYWYQQILGQGPKLLIQFQNNGVVDDSQLPKDRFSAERLKGVDSTLKIQPAKLEDSAVYLCASSSTLDRVDGYTFGSGTRLTVV.

The DNA for the CDR3 is TGTGCCAGCAGCCCCGGGACAGGGAAGCACGAGCAGTACTTC. It encodes CASSPGTGKHEQYF. The rearrangement joins TRBV7-3 to TRBJ2-7, with 9 bases that match TRBD1. Germline assignment: CDR1 SGHTA and CDR2 FQGTGA. V lost 5 bases, J lost 5 bases, and 7 bases stayed unmatched. This CDR3 contains 14 residues.

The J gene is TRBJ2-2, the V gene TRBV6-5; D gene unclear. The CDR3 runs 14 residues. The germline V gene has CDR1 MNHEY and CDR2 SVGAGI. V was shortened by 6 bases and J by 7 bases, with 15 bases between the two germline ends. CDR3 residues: CASSHPNSFGELFF. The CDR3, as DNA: TGTGCCAGCAGCCACCCTAATTCTTTCGGGGAGCTGTTTTTT.

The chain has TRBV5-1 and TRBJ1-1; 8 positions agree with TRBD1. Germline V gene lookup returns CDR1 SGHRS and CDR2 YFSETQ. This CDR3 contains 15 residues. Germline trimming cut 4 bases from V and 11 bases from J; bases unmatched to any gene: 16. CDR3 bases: TGCGCCAGCAGCCCACTCCCACAGGGGGGGGTTAAGGCTTTCTTT. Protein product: CASSPLPQGGVKAFF.

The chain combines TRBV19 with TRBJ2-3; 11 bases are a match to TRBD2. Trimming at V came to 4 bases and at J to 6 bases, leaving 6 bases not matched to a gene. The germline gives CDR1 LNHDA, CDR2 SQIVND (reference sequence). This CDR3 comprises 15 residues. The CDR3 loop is CASSRTSGPTDTQYF. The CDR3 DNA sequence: TGTGCCAGTAGTAGGACTAGCGGGCCGACCGATACGCAGTATTTT.

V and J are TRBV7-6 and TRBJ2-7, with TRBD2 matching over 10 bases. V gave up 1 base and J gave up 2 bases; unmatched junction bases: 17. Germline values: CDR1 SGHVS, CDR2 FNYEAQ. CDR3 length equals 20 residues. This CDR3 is CASSLVLARSGRRLTYEQYF. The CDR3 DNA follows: TGTGCCAGCAGCTTAGTTTTAGCTCGTAGCGGGAGGCGCCTTACCTACGAGCAGTACTTC.

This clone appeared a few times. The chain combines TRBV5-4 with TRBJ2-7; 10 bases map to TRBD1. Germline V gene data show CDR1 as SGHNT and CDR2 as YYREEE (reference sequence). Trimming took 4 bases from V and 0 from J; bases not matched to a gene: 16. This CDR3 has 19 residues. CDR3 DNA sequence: TGTGCCAGCAGCGGGACCGGGACAGGGGCCCTCTCTAGCTCCTACGAGCAGTACTTC. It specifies CASSGTGTGALSSSYEQYF.

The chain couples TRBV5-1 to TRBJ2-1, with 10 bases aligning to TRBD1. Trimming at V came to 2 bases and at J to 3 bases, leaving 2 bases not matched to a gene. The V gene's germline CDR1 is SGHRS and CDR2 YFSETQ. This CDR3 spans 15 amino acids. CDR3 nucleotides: TGCGCCAGCAGCTTCGGGACAGGGGTCTACAATGAGCAGTTCTTC. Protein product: CASSFGTGVYNEQFF.

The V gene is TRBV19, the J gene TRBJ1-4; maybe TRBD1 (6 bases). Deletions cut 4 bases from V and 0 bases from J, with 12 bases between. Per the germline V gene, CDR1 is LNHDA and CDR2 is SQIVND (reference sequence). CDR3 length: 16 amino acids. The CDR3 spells CASSSERTATNEKLFF. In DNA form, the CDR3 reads TGTGCCAGTAGTAGCGAAAGGACAGCAACTAATGAAAAACTGTTTTTT.

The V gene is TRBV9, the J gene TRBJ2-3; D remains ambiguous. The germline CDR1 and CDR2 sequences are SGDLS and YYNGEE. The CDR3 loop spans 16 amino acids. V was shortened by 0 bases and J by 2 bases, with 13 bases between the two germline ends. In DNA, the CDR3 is TGTGCCAGCAGCGTAGATAGCCCCCCTTTCACAGATACGCAGTATTTT. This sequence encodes CASSVDSPPFTDTQYF. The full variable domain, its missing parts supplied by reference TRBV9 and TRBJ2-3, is DSGVTQTPKHLITATGQRVTLRCSPRSGDLSVYWYQQSLDQGLQFLIQYYNGEERAKGNILERFSAQQFPDLHSELNLSSLELGDSALYFCASSVDSPPFTDTQYFGPGTRLTVL.

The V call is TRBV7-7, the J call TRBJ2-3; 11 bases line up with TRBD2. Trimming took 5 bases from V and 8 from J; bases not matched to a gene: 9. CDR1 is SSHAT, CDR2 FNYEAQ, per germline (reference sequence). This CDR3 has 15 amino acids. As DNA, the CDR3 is TGTGCCAGCAGCCCCACTAGCGGGAGAGTCGTTACGCAGTATTTT. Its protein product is CASSPTSGRVVTQYF. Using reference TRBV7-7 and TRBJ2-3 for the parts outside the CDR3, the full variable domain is GAGVSQSPRYKVTKRGQDVTLRCDPISSHATLYWYQQALGQGPEFLTYFNYEAQPDKSGLPSDRFSAERPEGSISTLTIQRTEQRDSAMYRCASSPTSGRVVTQYFGPGTRLTVL.

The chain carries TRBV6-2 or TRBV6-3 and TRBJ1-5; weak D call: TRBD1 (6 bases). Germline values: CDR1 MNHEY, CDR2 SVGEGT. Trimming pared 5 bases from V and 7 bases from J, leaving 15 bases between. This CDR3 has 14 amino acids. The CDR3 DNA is TGTGCCAGCAGTGGTACAGGGTCAATGCAGCCCCAGCATTTT. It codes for CASSGTGSMQPQHF.

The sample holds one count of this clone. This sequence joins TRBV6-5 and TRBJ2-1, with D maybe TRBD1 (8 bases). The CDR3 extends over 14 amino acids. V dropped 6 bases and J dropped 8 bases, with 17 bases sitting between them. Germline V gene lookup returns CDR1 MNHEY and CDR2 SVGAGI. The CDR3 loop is CASSRGQGGDEQFF. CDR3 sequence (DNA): TGTGCCAGCAGCCGCGGACAGGGAGGGGATGAGCAGTTCTTC.

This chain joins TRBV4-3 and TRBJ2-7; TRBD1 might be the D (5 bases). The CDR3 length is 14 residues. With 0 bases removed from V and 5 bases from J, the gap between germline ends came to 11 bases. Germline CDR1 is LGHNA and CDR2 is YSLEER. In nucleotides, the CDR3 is TGCGCCAGCAGCCAAGATCATGGGGCCAACGAGCAGTACTTC. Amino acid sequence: CASSQDHGANEQYF.

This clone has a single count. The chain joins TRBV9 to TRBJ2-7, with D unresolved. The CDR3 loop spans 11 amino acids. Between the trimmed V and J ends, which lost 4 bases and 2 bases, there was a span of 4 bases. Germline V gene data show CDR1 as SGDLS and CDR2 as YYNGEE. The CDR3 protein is CASSSAYEQYF. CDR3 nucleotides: TGTGCCAGCAGCTCCGCCTACGAGCAGTACTTC. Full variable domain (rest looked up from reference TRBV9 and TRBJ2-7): DSGVTQTPKHLITATGQRVTLRCSPRSGDLSVYWYQQSLDQGLQFLIQYYNGEERAKGNILERFSAQQFPDLHSELNLSSLELGDSALYFCASSSAYEQYFGPGTRLTVT.

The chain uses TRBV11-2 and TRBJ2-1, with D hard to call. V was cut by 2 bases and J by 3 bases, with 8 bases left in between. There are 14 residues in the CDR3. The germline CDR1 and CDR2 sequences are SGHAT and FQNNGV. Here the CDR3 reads CASSLSRSYNEQFF. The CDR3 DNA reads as TGTGCCAGCAGCTTATCACGGAGCTACAATGAGCAGTTCTTC.

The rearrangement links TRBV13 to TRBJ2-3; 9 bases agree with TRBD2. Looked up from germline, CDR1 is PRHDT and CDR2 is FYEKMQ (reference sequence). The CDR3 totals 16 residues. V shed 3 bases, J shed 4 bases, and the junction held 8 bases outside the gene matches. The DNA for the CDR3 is TGTGCCAGCAGCTTGCGGGAGGGGGTTCATTCAGATACGCAGTATTTT. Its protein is CASSLREGVHSDTQYF.

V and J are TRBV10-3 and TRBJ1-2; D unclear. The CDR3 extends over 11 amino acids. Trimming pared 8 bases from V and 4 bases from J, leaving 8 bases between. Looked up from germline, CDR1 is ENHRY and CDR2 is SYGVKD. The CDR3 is CAIQDSYGYTF. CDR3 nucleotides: TGTGCCATCCAAGACTCCTATGGCTACACCTTC.

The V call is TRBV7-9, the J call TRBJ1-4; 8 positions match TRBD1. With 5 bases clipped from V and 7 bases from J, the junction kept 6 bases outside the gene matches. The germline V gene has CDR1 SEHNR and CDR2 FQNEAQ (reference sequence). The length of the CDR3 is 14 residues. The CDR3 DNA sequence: TGTGCCAGCAGCCGGACAGGGATTGGTGAAAAACTGTTTTTT. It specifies CASSRTGIGEKLFF.